This TCR beta chain was sequenced in a study of blood T cell repertoires in COVID-19. All enrollees were roughly 18 to 89 years old and from fewer than 25 US areas. Assignment of participants to cohorts was predicated upon participant-reported clinical history. The CDR3 is 15 amino acids. CDR1 and CDR2 from the germline V gene are SGHNT and YYREEE (reference sequence). The ends lost 7 bases at V and 0 bases at J; junction bases unmatched: 7. Source study methods: Quantification of nucleated cells was approximated via reference gene primer amplification. Method: immunoSEQ multiplex PCR; TCRdb's copy keeps in-frame clones and lacks some. D and trimming were read from the DNA, whereas the V and J calls and clone size are those reported in that table. The table includes about 260,000 clones, around 84% detected once.

The sequence was obtained from a man aged 25 to 40 with acute COVID-19. The rearrangement uses TRBV5-4 and TRBJ1-1; TRBD1 aligns across 9 bases. Sample: PBMCs or T cells enriched from blood (not recorded which). This CDR3 reads CASRTGGYMNTEAFF. CDR3 coding DNA: TGTGCCAGCCGCACAGGGGGCTACATGAACACTGAAGCTTTCTTT.